The 26 T cell receptor beta chains presented below share a single source sample, sequenced in a study of blood T cell repertoires in COVID-19 (TCRdb year 2020). The method behind the library was the immunoSEQ multiplex PCR assay. TCRdb carries this immuneACCESS record with in-frame sequences only. Its versions omit some clonotypes, under half of them owing to an unresolved V gene in the studies checked, with the rest unexplained. This sample is represented by 350,000 to 550,000 clones; more than 85% of them were singletons. Over 4% of the sample is taken by the ten largest. Sequencing input: peripheral blood. The receptor set was obtained from a woman under 40 with acute or convalescent COVID-19.

V and J are TRBV19 and TRBJ1-6, with D possibly being TRBD1 (6 bases). Germline V gene sequence: CDR1 LNHDA, CDR2 SQIVND (reference sequence). There are 16 residues in the CDR3. The ends were cut back, 7 bases at V and 8 bases at J, with 21 bases in the middle. The CDR3 is CASNSPTGIIHSPLHF. The CDR3 DNA is TGTGCCAGTAACTCCCCCACAGGGATTATACATTCACCCCTCCACTTT.

This rearrangement joins TRBV11-2 to TRBJ2-3, with 7 bases that match TRBD2. Germline-derived CDR1 and CDR2 are SGHAT and FQNNGV. V lost 5 bases and J lost 5; bases outside the gene matches: 22. The CDR3 totals 19 residues. Written as DNA, the CDR3 is TGTGCCAGCAGCCACCCTATCCCTTGGGGAGGGGAAGGGAGAGATACGCAGTATTTT. Encoded protein: CASSHPIPWGGEGRDTQYF.

The chain carries TRBV7-8 and TRBJ2-7; 7 nucleotides agree with TRBD2. The CDR3 length is 15 residues. The trim removed 5 bases at V and 0 bases at J, leaving 7 bases unmatched. From germline, CDR1 is SGHVS and CDR2 FQNEAQ. CDR3: CASSRNPSGSYEQYF. The CDR3 DNA is TGTGCCAGCAGCCGAAACCCTAGCGGCTCCTACGAGCAGTACTTC. Full variable domain (missing parts from reference TRBV7-8 and TRBJ2-7): GAGVSQSPRYKVAKRGQDVALRCDPISGHVSLFWYQQALGQGPEFLTYFQNEAQLDKSGLPSDRFFAERPEGSVSTLKIQRTQQEDSAVYLCASSRNPSGSYEQYFGPGTRLTVT.

V is TRBV4-2 and J is TRBJ2-2; D is ambiguous. V was trimmed by 0 bases and J by 0 bases, leaving 8 bases between them. Germline V gene sequence: CDR1 LGHNA, CDR2 YNFKEQ. CDR3 length: 16 residues. CDR3: CASSQDGHTNTGELFF. As DNA, the CDR3 is TGTGCCAGCAGCCAAGATGGCCACACGAACACCGGGGAGCTGTTTTTT.

J is TRBJ2-5 and V is TRBV2; 8 nucleotides line up with TRBD2. The CDR3 length is 19 residues. V shed 6 bases and J 5 bases; nucleotides not matched to a gene: 23. CDR1 SNHLY and CDR2 FYNNEI come from the germline V gene. The CDR3 DNA is TGTGCCAGCAGCCGCATACCGGCCGGGACTAGATTCGTTGGGGAGACCCAGTACTTC. Translated: CASSRIPAGTRFVGETQYF.

The V call is TRBV6-1, the J call TRBJ2-2; 8 bases align to TRBD2. The germline gives CDR1 MNHNS, CDR2 SASEGT. The V gene end was trimmed by 1 base and the J gene end by 5 bases; junction bases not matched to a gene: 6. This CDR3 spans 16 amino acids. CDR3 sequence (DNA): TGTGCCAGCAGTGAAGACGCGGGGGGCGGGACCGGGGAGCTGTTTTTT. Encoded protein: CASSEDAGGGTGELFF.

The chain recombines TRBV11-3 with TRBJ2-3; TRBD2 agrees at 8 bases. V gave up 4 bases and J gave up 4 bases; unmatched junction bases: 4. Germline lookup yields CDR1 SGHNT and CDR2 YENEEA. CDR3 length: 14 amino acids. CDR3 nucleotide sequence: TGTGCCAGCAGCTCCACTAGCGGTGCAGATACGCAGTATTTT. This gives the protein CASSSTSGADTQYF.

This clone was observed many times. The chain links TRBV7-3 to TRBJ2-1, with TRBD1 matching over 7 bases. This CDR3 has 12 residues. CDR1 and CDR2 (germline): SGHTA, FQGTGA. V trimming: 4 bases; J trimming: 11 bases; junction bases outside the gene matches: 5. The CDR3 reads CASSSSDRQQFF. The CDR3 coding sequence is TGTGCCAGCAGCTCCTCGGACAGGCAGCAGTTCTTC.

The genes are TRBV6-6 and TRBJ2-3; perhaps TRBD2 as D (6 bases). CDR1 MNHNY and CDR2 SVGAGI come from the germline V gene (reference sequence). The CDR3 has 14 amino acids. The V end was cut by 4 bases, the J end by 5 bases, with 13 bases between. CDR3 DNA sequence: TGTGCCAGCAGTTTTGGGCAGGGAGGAGATACGCAGTATTTT. Amino acids: CASSFGQGGDTQYF.

The gene calls are TRBV5-6 and TRBJ1-1, with 9 bases aligning to TRBD1. The CDR3 extends over 13 amino acids. With 4 bases clipped from V and 8 bases from J, the junction kept 6 bases outside the gene matches. Germline V gene lookup returns CDR1 SGHDT and CDR2 YYEEEE. CDR3 coding DNA: TGTGCCAGCAGCCTGGGGACAGGGAAAGAAGCTTTCTTT. Protein: CASSLGTGKEAFF.

This chain links TRBV11-2 with TRBJ2-4, with 8 positions matching TRBD1. Germline assignment: CDR1 SGHAT and CDR2 FQNNGV. The CDR3 sequence is 17 residues long. After removal of 6 bases from V and 3 bases from J, the junction contained 13 bases not matched to a gene. CDR3 sequence (DNA): TGTGCCAGCAGTTCTATAAATATCAGGGGGCGCAAAAACATTCAGTACTTC. Translation gives CASSSINIRGRKNIQYF.

The chain joins TRBV20-1 to TRBJ1-1, with D unclear. The CDR3 runs 8 residues. With 4 bases removed from V and 14 bases from J, the gap between germline ends came to 8 bases. Germline CDR1 DFQATT, CDR2 SNEGSKA (reference sequence). The CDR3 region has the DNA TGCAGTGCTACTAACTCCTTCTTT. Translating gives CSATNSFF.

The V and J genes are TRBV5-1 and TRBJ2-3; maybe TRBD2 (7 bases). V lost 0 bases and J 8 bases, leaving 19 bases between the germline ends. Germline CDR1 and CDR2: SGHRS and YFSETQ. The CDR3 runs to 16 residues. The CDR3 sequence: CASSLVAGASSSTQYF. The CDR3 bases are TGCGCCAGCAGCTTGGTCGCGGGGGCCTCTTCTAGTACGCAGTATTTT.

CDR3 in amino acids: CASSSGLAVYEQYF. CDR3 sequence (DNA): TGTGCCAGCAGCTCGGGACTAGCGGTTTACGAGCAGTACTTC. The rearrangement joins TRBV7-2 to TRBJ2-7; 11 bases align to TRBD2. The trim removed 4 bases at V and 4 bases at J, leaving 3 bases unmatched. The CDR3 loop spans 14 amino acids. Germline V CDR1 and CDR2: SGHTA, FQGNSA.

Turning to this clone: No DNA is shown, since the ends of the CDR3 on it are uncertain; the CDR3 is the one TCRdb lists. The V call is TRBV21-1, the J call TRBJ2-2; the D call TRBD2 from the table was never checked on the DNA. TRBV21-1 is a listed pseudogene. The CDR3 spans 15 amino acids, including both terminal residues. This chain's CDR3 is CASSKVGLGTGELFF.

The chain carries TRBV3-1 (or the pseudogene TRBV3-2) and TRBJ2-1; 11 bases match TRBD2. Germline V gene data show CDR1 as LGHDT and CDR2 as YNNKEL (reference sequence). The J segment lost 0 bases and the V segment lost 3 bases, leaving 4 bases of the junction unmatched. The CDR3 spans 17 residues. CDR3 in DNA: TGTGCCAGCAGCCAGGGTAGCGGGGGGGCCTCCTACAATGAGCAGTTCTTC. Translating gives CASSQGSGGASYNEQFF.

The chain links TRBV5-1 to TRBJ1-6; D is ambiguous. Germline loops: CDR1 SGHRS, CDR2 YFSETQ. The ends were cut back, 2 bases at V and 2 bases at J, with 5 bases in the middle. This CDR3 comprises 14 residues. The CDR3 is CASSLQPYNSPLHF. The CDR3, as DNA: TGCGCCAGCAGCTTACAGCCCTATAATTCACCCCTCCACTTT.

The chain uses TRBV4-1 and TRBJ1-2, with 9 bases lining up with TRBD1. The germline gives CDR1 MGHRA, CDR2 YSYEKL. The ends lost 1 base at V and 10 bases at J; junction bases unmatched: 16. This CDR3 has 17 amino acids. CDR3 sequence (DNA): TGCGCCAGCAGCCAAGGTACCCGGGACAGGGATGTTGTACTCTACACCTTC. This sequence encodes CASSQGTRDRDVVLYTF.

V is TRBV3-1 (or the pseudogene TRBV3-2) and J is TRBJ1-1; D is unresolved. V was cut by 2 bases and J by 8 bases, with 21 bases left in between. The CDR3 consists of 16 residues. The germline V gene has CDR1 LGHDT and CDR2 YNNKEL (reference sequence). The CDR3 here is CASSQKNGERRAEAFF. CDR3 bases: TGTGCCAGCAGCCAAAAAAATGGGGAACGGAGGGCCGAAGCTTTCTTT.

V gene TRBV2 combines with J gene TRBJ2-2, with D possibly being TRBD1 (5 bases). The CDR3 extends over 14 amino acids. Trimming left V 6 bases short and J 6 bases short, with 14 bases between. Per the germline V gene, CDR1 is SNHLY and CDR2 is FYNNEI. The CDR3 spells CASSIRVGPGELFF. The CDR3 coding sequence is TGTGCCAGCAGCATCAGGGTGGGCCCCGGGGAGCTGTTTTTT.

The J gene is TRBJ1-3, the V gene TRBV29-1, with a weak D call TRBD1 (6 bases). Trimming stripped 5 bases from V and 2 bases from J, with 13 bases between. The CDR3 is 14 residues long. Germline CDR1 reads SQVTM; CDR2 reads ANQGSEA. CDR3 residues: CSVSSDSTGNTIYF. The CDR3 DNA reads TGCAGCGTTTCCTCGGACAGTACTGGAAACACCATATATTTT.

The chain couples TRBV5-4 to TRBJ2-2, with D maybe TRBD1 (6 bases). The germline V gene encodes CDR1 SGHNT and CDR2 YYREEE (reference sequence). CDR3 length equals 15 residues. Trimming pared 1 base from V and 3 bases from J, leaving 10 bases between. The CDR3: CASSLLGADTGELFF. CDR3 DNA: TGTGCCAGCAGCTTGTTGGGGGCAGACACCGGGGAGCTGTTTTTT.

V usage is TRBV12-5 and J usage is TRBJ2-2, with D possibly being TRBD2 (5 bases). Looked up from germline, CDR1 is LGHNT and CDR2 is FRNRAP. The CDR3 extends over 17 amino acids. Trimming removed 3 bases from V and 5 bases from J, with 19 bases in between. Here the CDR3 reads CASGFQTGSEFTGELFF. The DNA of the CDR3 is TGTGCTAGTGGTTTCCAGACGGGGTCGGAATTTACCGGGGAGCTGTTTTTT.

The rearrangement joins TRBV21-1 to TRBJ2-6; the table gives TRBD2 as D, unverified against the DNA. TRBV21-1 is listed as a pseudogene. CDR3 length: 18 residues. The CDR3 here is CASSKCARSLSGANVLTF. DNA for the CDR3: TGTGCCAGCAGCAAATGCGCCCGTTCTCTCTCTGGGGCCAACGTCCTGACTTTC.

The chain employs TRBV5-1 and TRBJ1-2, with D tentatively TRBD1 (6 bases). The V gene's germline CDR1 is SGHRS and CDR2 YFSETQ. This CDR3 has 14 residues. V lost 3 bases and J lost 4, with 13 bases in between. The CDR3 DNA reads as TGCGCCAGCAGCTCCCTAGGGGGTAGCTATGGCTACACCTTC. Its protein product is CASSSLGGSYGYTF.

This chain links TRBV28 with TRBJ2-7; 9 bases are shared with TRBD1. The junction had 9 bases not matched to a gene; V was cut back by 7 bases and J by 2 bases. This CDR3 comprises 15 residues. Per germline, CDR1 MDHEN and CDR2 SYDVKM. CDR3 DNA sequence: TGTGCCAGCAACGCACAGGGGGCATTAGCCTACGAGCAGTACTTC. Translating it yields CASNAQGALAYEQYF.